The next 20 T cell receptor beta chains were all read from a single sample in a study of early stage breast cancer tumors. Produced via immunoSEQ multiplex PCR; TCRdb's table is partial and in-frame only. The sample lists 10,000 to 11,000 clones; about 80% were seen once. Sequencing input: breast tumor tissue. The receptors here all came from a person between 65 and 80 years old with breast cancer.

The chain has TRBV30 and TRBJ2-2, with no clear D. Between the trimmed V and J ends, which lost 0 bases and 6 bases, there was a span of 8 bases. This CDR3 comprises 13 residues. Germline V gives CDR1 GTSNPN, CDR2 SVGIG (reference sequence). As DNA, the CDR3 is TGTGCCTGGAGTGTACAACAGTCCGGGGAGCTGTTTTTT. It translates to CAWSVQQSGELFF. The complete variable domain, with remaining parts taken from reference TRBV30 and TRBJ2-2, reads SQTIHQWPATLVQPVGSPLSLECTVEGTSNPNLYWYRQAAGRGLQLLFYSVGIGQISSEVPQNLSASRPQDRQFILSSKKLLLSDSGFYLCAWSVQQSGELFFGEGSRLTVL.

The chain employs TRBV6-5 and TRBJ1-5, with D possibly being TRBD1 (5 bases). Germline V gene lookup returns CDR1 MNHEY and CDR2 SVGAGI. Trimming removed 8 bases from V and 11 bases from J, with 7 bases in between. The CDR3 runs to 9 residues. Here the CDR3 reads CASGAAQHF. The CDR3, as DNA: TGTGCCAGCGGGGCAGCCCAGCATTTT.

V gene TRBV18 combines with J gene TRBJ1-2; 10 nucleotides match TRBD1. The V segment lost 3 bases and the J segment 4 bases; nucleotides outside the gene matches: 5. Germline V lookup: CDR1 KGHSH, CDR2 LQKENI. This CDR3 region has 15 residues. This CDR3 reads CASSPGQGVSYGYTF. For the CDR3, the DNA is TGTGCCAGCTCACCCGGACAGGGGGTTTCCTATGGCTACACCTTC.

This chain connects TRBV10-2 to TRBJ1-5; 9 bases match TRBD1. CDR3 size: 17 residues. The V and J ends lost 5 bases and 0 bases, in that order; junction bases with no gene match: 8. Germline assignment: CDR1 WSHSY and CDR2 SAAADI. The CDR3 region is CASSPGQGVYSNQPQHF. In DNA, the CDR3 is TGCGCCAGCAGTCCGGGACAGGGTGTTTATAGCAATCAGCCCCAGCATTTT.

The rearrangement links TRBV21-1 to TRBJ1-6. TRBV21-1 is marked as a pseudogene. The CDR3 consists of 15 residues. CDR3 nucleotides: TGTGCCAGCAGCAAAGGGCGGGGCGGTAATTCACCCCTCCACTTT. This gives the protein CASSKGRGGNSPLHF.

This clone is medium-sized. This chain joins TRBV7-9 and TRBJ1-5, with 9 bases that match TRBD1. The V gene's germline CDR1 is SEHNR and CDR2 FQNEAQ (reference sequence). The V segment lost 5 bases and the J segment 0 bases; nucleotides outside the gene matches: 11. This CDR3 has 18 amino acids. The CDR3 nucleotides are TGTGCCAGCAGCCGTGGGACAGGGTTAGGCTATAGCAATCAGCCCCAGCATTTT. Amino acid sequence: CASSRGTGLGYSNQPQHF.

The chain has TRBV5-6 and TRBJ2-5, with 9 bases lining up with TRBD1. Trimming removed 3 bases from V and 5 bases from J; junction bases left unmatched: 11. The CDR3 extends over 16 amino acids. CDR1 and CDR2 from the germline V gene are SGHDT and YYEEEE. Here the CDR3 reads CASSSIHRGLRETQYF. The CDR3 nucleotides read TGTGCCAGCAGCTCAATCCACAGGGGGCTTAGGGAGACCCAGTACTTC.

This chain links TRBV5-4 with TRBJ2-2, with 9 bases lining up with TRBD2. This CDR3 is 19 amino acids long. J gave up 7 bases and V 2 bases, and 18 bases lay outside the gene matches. Germline CDR1 reads SGHNT; CDR2 reads YYREEE (reference sequence). CDR3 amino acids: CASSLVGRSGSFKVGELFF. For the CDR3, the DNA is TGTGCCAGCAGCTTAGTGGGTCGTAGCGGGAGTTTCAAGGTCGGGGAGCTGTTTTTT.

This clone was counted a single time. This chain links TRBV6-5 with TRBJ2-7, with D unclear. V dropped 6 bases and J dropped 0 bases, with 15 bases sitting between them. This CDR3 has 15 amino acids. In germline, CDR1 is MNHEY, CDR2 SVGAGI. The CDR3 loop reads CASRPYQKSSYEQYF. The CDR3, as DNA: TGTGCCAGCAGACCTTATCAAAAGAGCTCCTACGAGCAGTACTTC.

The rearrangement links TRBV27 to TRBJ2-3; D might be TRBD2 (5 bases). Germline V gene sequence: CDR1 MNHEY, CDR2 SMNVEV (reference sequence). This CDR3 comprises 16 residues. V shed 2 bases and J shed 6 bases, with 18 bases lying between them. In nucleotides, the CDR3 is TGTGCCAGCAGTTTAAGGACCGACTACCTAGGGGATACGCAGTATTTT. Translated: CASSLRTDYLGDTQYF.

V usage is TRBV10-1 and J usage is TRBJ1-1; the D is unclear. CDR3 size: 13 residues. Deletions cut 3 bases from V and 1 base from J, with 6 bases between. CDR1 and CDR2 from the germline V gene are WNHNN and SYGVQD (reference sequence). The CDR3 DNA sequence: TGCGCCAGCAGTGATGAGAAGAACACTGAAGCTTTCTTT. Amino acids: CASSDEKNTEAFF.

The rearrangement links TRBV5-1 to TRBJ2-1; 13 positions match TRBD2. The V and J ends lost 4 bases and 0 bases, in that order; junction bases with no gene match: 7. Germline loops: CDR1 SGHRS, CDR2 YFSETQ. The CDR3 extends over 18 amino acids. The CDR3 coding sequence is TGCGCCAGCAGCCTAACCTGGACTAGCGGGGGCTCCTACAATGAGCAGTTCTTC. Amino acid sequence: CASSLTWTSGGSYNEQFF.

The chain has TRBV11-1 and TRBJ2-5; D gene uncertain. With 1 base removed from V and 2 bases from J, the gap between germline ends came to 11 bases. This CDR3 is built from 15 residues. Germline loops: CDR1 SGHAT, CDR2 FQDESV (reference sequence). The chain's CDR3 is CASSLEWQIQETQYF. For the CDR3, the DNA is TGTGCCAGCAGCTTAGAGTGGCAGATTCAAGAGACCCAGTACTTC.

The chain combines TRBV11-3 with TRBJ1-2; D might be TRBD1 (5 bases). The CDR3 sequence is 13 residues long. Germline CDR1 reads SGHNT; CDR2 reads YENEEA. The germline V and J ends were trimmed by 1 base and 6 bases, with 9 bases remaining between them. CDR3 sequence: CASSLGPGHGYTF. Here the CDR3 DNA reads TGTGCCAGCAGCTTAGGGCCAGGGCATGGCTACACCTTC.

The chain is built from TRBV5-1 and TRBJ2-3; a weak D match, TRBD2 (6 bases). V lost 7 bases to trimming and J lost 0 bases, with 18 bases between them. The CDR3 is 16 residues long. Germline CDR1 reads SGHRS; CDR2 reads YFSETQ. In DNA form, the CDR3 reads TGCGCCAGCGCGGAAGGTAGCGGCTTAAGCACAGATACGCAGTATTTT. Its translation: CASAEGSGLSTDTQYF.

This clone was seen only once. The chain combines TRBV10-2 with TRBJ2-7; 11 nucleotides align to TRBD2. The CDR3 loop spans 16 amino acids. J gave up 0 bases and V 2 bases, and 3 bases lay outside the gene matches. Per germline, CDR1 WSHSY and CDR2 SAAADI. This CDR3 is CASSEILAGASYEQYF. CDR3 nucleotide sequence: TGCGCCAGCAGTGAGATACTAGCGGGGGCCTCCTACGAGCAGTACTTC.

V is TRBV6-1 and J is TRBJ2-3, with 7 bases identical to TRBD2. There are 13 residues in the CDR3. The germline gives CDR1 MNHNS, CDR2 SASEGT. Trimming at V came to 6 bases and at J to 6 bases, leaving 6 bases not matched to a gene. CDR3 region: CASRTGGHDTQYF. CDR3 bases: TGTGCCAGCAGGACGGGAGGACATGATACGCAGTATTTT.

The V and J genes are TRBV7-2 and TRBJ2-7, with a possible D match to TRBD2 (5 bases). V was pared by 4 bases and J by 3 bases, with 13 bases between. CDR1 is SGHTA and CDR2 is FQGNSA in the germline V gene. The CDR3 is 14 residues long. The CDR3 DNA follows: TGTGCCAGCAGCTGGCGAGGGTCAGTCTACGAGCAGTACTTC. This encodes CASSWRGSVYEQYF.

This chain links TRBV28 with TRBJ1-1; tentatively, D is TRBD1 (6 bases). The germline V gene encodes CDR1 MDHEN and CDR2 SYDVKM. Trimming took 5 bases from V and 6 from J, leaving 19 bases between them. This CDR3 contains 15 residues. Here the CDR3 DNA reads TGTGCCAGCAGTGAACAGGGAGGGGGACGCGCTGAAGCTTTCTTT. Amino acid sequence: CASSEQGGGRAEAFF. Full variable domain (outside the CDR3, taken from reference TRBV28 and TRBJ1-1): DVKVTQSSRYLVKRTGEKVFLECVQDMDHENMFWYRQDPGLGLRLIYFSYDVKMKEKGDIPEGYSVSREKKERFSLILESASTNQTSMYLCASSEQGGGRAEAFFGQGTRLTVV.

The rearrangement links TRBV4-1 to TRBJ1-5; D unclear. The CDR3 has 13 residues. Germline assignment: CDR1 MGHRA and CDR2 YSYEKL. Trimming stripped 5 bases from V and 3 bases from J, with 8 bases between. CDR3 sequence: CASSTTFNQPQHF. DNA of the CDR3: TGCGCCAGCAGCACGACTTTCAATCAGCCCCAGCATTTT.